These 24 T cell receptor beta chains share one sample of origin, sequenced in a study of T-cell reconstitution after alpha-beta-depleted transplantation in children. Preparing the TCRbeta library involved the use of unique molecular identifiers. TCRdb called the PCR reads again in MiXCR, with one record for every CDR3 protein. The data contain around 300,000 distinct CDR3 sequences, about 9.4% of them singletons. The sample in question was PBMCs, obtained before TCRalphabeta/CD19-depleted stem cell transplant. These receptors were obtained from a boy under three years old with acute myeloid leukemia, due to receive a stem cell transplant.

This clonotype was detected many times. The CDR3 sequence: CSARVLAGGDQETQYF. The CDR3 DNA reads TGCAGTGCTAGAGTACTAGCGGGAGGGGATCAAGAGACCCAGTACTTC. The V and J genes are TRBV20-1 and TRBJ2-5; 13 bases line up with TRBD2. The CDR3 has 16 amino acids. Trimming cost V 1 base and J 2 bases; bases outside gene matches: 4. Germline assignment: CDR1 DFQATT and CDR2 SNEGSKA (reference sequence).

This rearrangement joins TRBV7-9 to TRBJ1-6; TRBD1 matches at 8 bases. Germline V gene lookup returns CDR1 SEHNR and CDR2 FQNEAQ (reference sequence). Unmatched junction bases numbered 5, after V lost 5 bases and J lost 5 bases. The CDR3 runs 15 residues. CDR3 coding DNA: TGTGCCAGCAGCCAGGGGGGACAGGATAATTCACCCCTCCACTTT. Residues: CASSQGGQDNSPLHF.

For this clonotype: A read error may account for a junction end that differs from germline. The chain recombines TRBV20-1 with TRBJ2-7; perhaps D is TRBD1 or TRBD2 (5 bases each). The CDR3 has 15 amino acids. Germline loops: CDR1 DFQATT, CDR2 SNEGSKA (reference sequence). CDR3 protein: CCAREGTAQRYEQYF. The CDR3 DNA is TGCTGTGCTAGAGAGGGGACCGCTCAGAGATACGAGCAGTACTTC.

This chain uses TRBV4-3 with TRBJ2-7, with D maybe TRBD2 (6 bases). This CDR3 has 15 residues. Germline CDR1 reads LGHNA; CDR2 reads YSLEER. Trimming took 0 bases from V and 2 from J, leaving 11 bases between them. As DNA, the CDR3 is TGCGCCAGCAGCCAAGACAGGACTAACGCCTACGAGCAGTACTTC. The encoded protein is CASSQDRTNAYEQYF.

This clonotype was picked up many times. This rearrangement joins TRBV20-1 to TRBJ2-5; D gene ambiguous. Trimming pared 5 bases from V and 0 bases from J, leaving 7 bases between. There are 12 residues in the CDR3. The V gene's germline CDR1 is DFQATT and CDR2 SNEGSKA (reference sequence). The CDR3 nucleotides are TGCAGTGCTGACGTTGACCAAGAGACCCAGTACTTC. It specifies CSADVDQETQYF.

In this sample, this clonotype turned up many times. The V call is TRBV12-3 or TRBV12-4, the J call TRBJ2-3, with 8 bases fitting TRBD2. The CDR3 is 16 amino acids. With 6 bases clipped from V and 0 bases from J, the junction kept 8 bases outside the gene matches. CDR3 amino acids: CASRLSGGRSTDTQYF. In DNA form, the CDR3 reads TGTGCCAGCAGATTATCGGGGGGGCGGAGCACAGATACGCAGTATTTT.

In its sample, this clonotype was seen many times. The rearrangement links TRBV9 to TRBJ2-3; 9 bases agree with TRBD1. The CDR3 is made up of 15 amino acids. The germline V gene encodes CDR1 SGDLS and CDR2 YYNGEE. The ends lost 2 bases at V and 2 bases at J; junction bases unmatched: 3. Written as DNA, the CDR3 is TGTGCCAGCAGCGTTGGACAGGGGCACACAGATACGCAGTATTTT. Translated: CASSVGQGHTDTQYF.

Ten or more counts support this clonotype. This sequence joins TRBV4-3 and TRBJ2-3, with D possibly being TRBD2 (5 bases). The CDR3 spans 15 residues. CDR1 and CDR2 from the germline V gene are LGHNA and YSLEER. Trimming took off 0 bases at V and 2 bases at J, with 9 bases between the two ends. The CDR3: CASSQDRGTTDTQYF. In nucleotides, the CDR3 is TGCGCCAGCAGCCAAGATCGGGGAACCACAGATACGCAGTATTTT.

This clonotype was found a few times. This rearrangement joins TRBV30 to TRBJ1-1; D is unresolved. The CDR3 is made up of 13 amino acids. CDR1 and CDR2 (germline): GTSNPN, SVGIG (reference sequence). The ends were cut back, 0 bases at V and 0 bases at J, with 5 bases in the middle. The CDR3: CAWSVSVNTEAFF. CDR3 nucleotide sequence: TGTGCCTGGAGTGTATCGGTGAACACTGAAGCTTTCTTT.

Turning to this clonotype: A much bigger clone sits one base away, suggesting this may be a read error. The chain joins TRBV6-2 or TRBV6-3 to TRBJ2-5, with TRBD1 matching 7 bases. CDR1 is MNHEY, CDR2 SVGEGT, per germline. This CDR3 contains 19 residues. The CDR3 coding sequence is TGTGCCAGCAGTTACTCTTTACGCCCAAAGAGGGGGCACCAAGAGACCCTGTACTTC. Protein: CASSYSLRPKRGHQETLYF.

The rearrangement joins TRBV7-9 to TRBJ1-2; a weak D match, TRBD1 (5 bases). This CDR3 has 20 amino acids. The germline V gene has CDR1 SEHNR and CDR2 FQNEAQ (reference sequence). Trimming removed 4 bases at V and 2 bases at J, with 29 bases between. The CDR3 sequence is CASSYRAAGASIDLNYGYTF. For the CDR3, the DNA is TGTGCCAGCAGCTACCGGGCCGCCGGGGCCTCGATCGATCTAAACTATGGCTACACCTTC.

This clonotype was observed many times. The chain is built from TRBV5-5 and TRBJ2-1; 11 positions agree with TRBD1. Germline V gene data show CDR1 as SGHKS and CDR2 as YYEKEE (reference sequence). Trimming at V came to 0 bases and at J to 2 bases, leaving 7 bases not matched to a gene. This CDR3 has 18 amino acids. The CDR3, as DNA: TGTGCCAGCAGCTTGGAGATCGGGACAGGGGGGACCTACAATGAGCAGTTCTTC. Translated: CASSLEIGTGGTYNEQFF.

This clonotype has at least ten counts. The chain uses TRBV6-1 and TRBJ2-7; 10 positions match TRBD1. This CDR3 is built from 15 residues. V dropped 7 bases and J dropped 3; count of bases not matched to a gene: 9. CDR1 and CDR2 from the germline V gene are MNHNS and SASEGT. The CDR3 is CASKAPGQGSYEQYF. DNA for the CDR3: TGTGCCAGCAAAGCCCCGGGACAGGGGAGCTACGAGCAGTACTTC.

This clonotype came up many times. V gene TRBV20-1 combines with J gene TRBJ2-7; the D is unclear. Deletions cut 5 bases from V and 0 bases from J, with 14 bases between. This CDR3 spans 14 amino acids. In germline, CDR1 is DFQATT, CDR2 SNEGSKA (reference sequence). CDR3: CSAFTSQSSYEQYF. The CDR3 bases are TGCAGTGCTTTTACCTCCCAGAGCTCCTACGAGCAGTACTTC.

Worth noting for this clonotype: A clone one base away is much larger, so this may be a read error. V and J are TRBV7-9 and TRBJ1-4; the D is unclear. The CDR3 runs 13 residues. Per the germline V gene, CDR1 is SEHNR and CDR2 is FQNEAQ (reference sequence). CDR3 protein: CASSLEGWGKQFF. CDR3 sequence (DNA): TGTGCCAGCAGCTTAGAGGGATGGGGAAAACAGTTTTTT. Full variable domain (missing parts from reference TRBV7-9 and TRBJ1-4): DTGVSQNPRHKITKRGQNVTFRCDPISEHNRLYWYRQTLGQGPEFLTYFQNEAQLEKSRLLSDRFSAERPKGSFSTLEIQRTEQGDSAMYLCASSLEGWGKQFFGSGTQLSVL.

Points on this clonotype: A much larger clone lies one base from this, so it may be a read error. The chain uses TRBV5-1 and TRBJ1-1; possible D gene TRBD1, 6 bases. Germline values: CDR1 SGHRS, CDR2 YFSETQ. This CDR3 is built from 14 residues. V lost 3 bases, J lost 6 bases, and 15 bases lay in between. The CDR3 DNA follows: TGCGCCAGCAGCTGGCAGTATTCAGGGGCTGAAGCTTTCTTT. This gives the protein CASSWQYSGAEAFF.

This clonotype has at least ten counts. The chain recombines TRBV7-2 with TRBJ1-1; maybe TRBD1 (5 bases). Trimming removed 5 bases from V and 4 bases from J, with 11 bases in between. The CDR3 spans 13 residues. Germline V gene sequence: CDR1 SGHTA, CDR2 FQGNSA. The CDR3 protein is CASSPGTRTEAFF. The CDR3 nucleotides read TGTGCCAGCAGCCCCGGGACCCGCACTGAAGCTTTCTTT.

This clonotype was seen many times. The chain joins TRBV3-1 to TRBJ2-1; 8 nucleotides agree with TRBD2. Looked up from germline, CDR1 is LGHDT and CDR2 is YNNKEL (reference sequence). The CDR3 consists of 14 residues. After removal of 2 bases from V and 5 bases from J, the junction contained 2 bases not matched to a gene. CDR3 sequence (DNA): TGTGCCAGCAGCCAACGGGAGGGGGACAATGAGCAGTTCTTC. This translates into CASSQREGDNEQFF.

The table lists this clonotype with many counts. The chain carries TRBV4-3 and TRBJ2-5; tentatively, D is TRBD1 (6 bases). Germline CDR1 LGHNA, CDR2 YSLEER. The CDR3 is 15 amino acids. Trimming stripped 2 bases from V and 5 bases from J, with 15 bases between. The CDR3 DNA sequence: TGCGCCAGCAGCCAATGGTCCAGGGGTAGTGAGACCCAGTACTTC. The encoded protein is CASSQWSRGSETQYF.

This clonotype was recorded many times. The CDR3 DNA follows: TGTGCCAGCAGCTTAATCCTGGGACAGGATTCCTACGAGCAGTACTTC. Translation gives CASSLILGQDSYEQYF. The genes are TRBV7-3 and TRBJ2-7; 8 bases fit TRBD1. The junction had 6 bases not matched to a gene; V was cut back by 1 base and J by 1 base. The CDR3 is 16 residues long. The germline CDR1 and CDR2 sequences are SGHTA and FQGTGA.

Details on this clonotype: A much more abundant neighbour one base away suggests this may be a read error. This chain uses TRBV7-3 with TRBJ2-1, with 11 bases identical to TRBD2. The CDR3 is made up of 16 amino acids. The V gene's germline CDR1 is SGHTA and CDR2 FQGTGA. CDR3 protein: CASSFFVAGGPNDQFF. In nucleotides, the CDR3 is TGTGCCAGCAGCTTCTTCGTAGCGGGGGGGCCGAATGATCAGTTCTTC.

This clonotype appeared many times. The V gene is TRBV3-1, the J gene TRBJ2-5; 10 nucleotides agree with TRBD2. Germline CDR1 reads LGHDT; CDR2 reads YNNKEL (reference sequence). This CDR3 comprises 17 residues. The V gene end was trimmed by 0 bases and the J gene end by 1 base; junction bases not matched to a gene: 5. The CDR3: CASSQDILAGSQETQYF. The CDR3 DNA is TGTGCCAGCAGCCAAGATATACTAGCGGGGAGCCAAGAGACCCAGTACTTC.

This clonotype has a count of ten or more. This sequence joins TRBV4-3 and TRBJ2-2, with TRBD2 matching 7 bases. The CDR3 is made up of 17 amino acids. Germline values: CDR1 LGHNA, CDR2 YSLEER. After removal of 1 base from V and 8 bases from J, the junction contained 13 bases not matched to a gene. The CDR3 DNA follows: TGCGCCAGCAGCCAAGTGTATCATGTACTAGCGCTGGGGGAGCTGTTTTTT. Translation: CASSQVYHVLALGELFF.

This chain uses TRBV18 with TRBJ2-3; 7 bases are a match to TRBD2. The CDR3 runs 15 residues. V shed 4 bases, J shed 5 bases, and the junction held 9 bases outside the gene matches. Per germline, CDR1 KGHSH and CDR2 LQKENI. The CDR3 DNA follows: TGTGCCAGCTCACTTACCACCGGGGAGGGAGATACGCAGTATTTT. This codes for CASSLTTGEGDTQYF.